This T cell receptor (beta chain) was identified in a study of blood T cell repertoires in COVID-19. Study summary: Sources were T cells, B-cell-depleted T cells, or PBMCs; the material itself was cDNA or gDNA.

About this clone: The same CDR3 also results from other DNA sequences found in this sample.

The CDR3 extends over 13 amino acids. Germline V gives CDR1 KGHSH, CDR2 LQKENI. The V gene lost 6 bases and the J gene lost 1 base, with 9 bases spanning the gap. As handled by the study authors: Nucleated cell counts were estimated from reference gene primer amplification. The table came from immunoSEQ multiplex PCR; TCRdb's copy has only in-frame clones and leaves some out. The DNA gave D and trimming, while V, J and clone size come from that table. The sample holds approximately 300,000 clones, around 90% seen once. This clonotype was sampled from a woman in her thirties or forties with COVID-19, enrolled during active disease. Sequencing used peripheral blood. The chain recombines TRBV18 with TRBJ1-1, with D maybe TRBD1 (5 bases). CDR3 DNA: TGTGCCAGCTCCCCTCAGGGGAACACTGAAGCTTTCTTT. It is translated as CASSPQGNTEAFF.